This T cell receptor beta chain was found in a study of T cells in Graves' hyperthyroidism and ophthalmopathy. Study information: Before treatment of any kind, peripheral blood was taken at initial diagnosis.

The TCR beta CDR3 regions underwent amplification using RNA transcripts as the source. An initial round of RT-PCR targeting the TCR CDR3 relied on the HTBI primer set. TCRdb re-analysed the multiplex PCR reads in MiXCR, keeping a single row per CDR3 protein. The table records roughly 700,000 distinct CDR3 sequences, 30% to 40% of them present only once. This clonotype showed up just a few times. Each diagnosis was grounded in clinical symptoms, serum thyroxine and TRAb, thyroid ultrasound, and orbital computed tomography. Germline CDR1 SQVTM, CDR2 ANQGSEA. Trimming cost V 4 bases and J 2 bases; bases outside gene matches: 4. This CDR3 is built from 14 residues.

The rearrangement uses TRBV29-1 and TRBJ2-3; 9 bases fit TRBD1. Sequencing was performed on blood. The receptor was isolated from a middle-aged woman with Graves' hyperthyroidism. CDR3 DNA sequence: TGCAGCGTTGGGGGACAGGGTTTCACAGATACGCAGTATTTT. Protein sequence: CSVGGQGFTDTQYF.